One sample yielded the 24 T cell receptor beta chains listed below, sequenced in a study of cytomegalovirus exposure and HLA in healthy donors. The PCR had 60 Vbeta and 13 Jbeta primers. Method: immunoSEQ multiplex PCR; TCRdb's copy keeps in-frame clones and lacks some. The table shows approximately 240,000 clones, with 75% to 90% occurring only once. The sequenced sample was PBMCs. These receptors came from a woman under 30 in good health and CMV-seronegative.

The V gene is TRBV5-1, the J gene TRBJ2-3, with D perhaps TRBD2 (7 bases). Trimming took 4 bases from V and 4 from J, leaving 13 bases between them. Germline values: CDR1 SGHRS, CDR2 YFSETQ. CDR3 length: 14 amino acids. For the CDR3, the DNA is TGCGCCAGCAGCCCAACGGGGGGCGCAGATACGCAGTATTTT. It specifies CASSPTGGADTQYF.

The chain links TRBV7-3 to TRBJ1-1, with D tentatively TRBD1 (6 bases). The CDR3 covers 13 residues. In germline, CDR1 is SGHTA, CDR2 FQGTGA. V lost 3 bases and J 7 bases, leaving 12 bases between the germline ends. The CDR3 spells CASSFRGADEAFF. The CDR3 DNA sequence: TGTGCCAGCAGCTTCCGGGGGGCAGATGAAGCTTTCTTT.

The gene calls are TRBV9 and TRBJ2-7, with D possibly being TRBD1 (7 bases). Germline V gene lookup returns CDR1 SGDLS and CDR2 YYNGEE. The length of the CDR3 is 20 residues. Trimming removed 4 bases at V and 2 bases at J, with 31 bases between. The CDR3 spells CASSKNTGTVLSGDPYEQYF. CDR3 in DNA: TGTGCCAGCAGCAAAAACACCGGGACAGTTCTTAGCGGAGACCCCTACGAGCAGTACTTC.

The J gene is TRBJ2-2, the V gene TRBV5-6, with TRBD2 matching over 9 bases. The junction had 0 bases not matched to a gene; V was cut back by 0 bases and J by 0 bases. The CDR3 has 16 amino acids. Germline V gene lookup returns CDR1 SGHDT and CDR2 YYEEEE. CDR3 bases: TGTGCCAGCAGCTTGGGACTAGCGGCGAACACCGGGGAGCTGTTTTTT. Residues: CASSLGLAANTGELFF.

This chain uses TRBV5-1 with TRBJ1-1; 7 positions agree with TRBD1. Germline lookup yields CDR1 SGHRS and CDR2 YFSETQ. The CDR3 is made up of 15 amino acids. J gave up 5 bases and V 3 bases, and 10 bases lay outside the gene matches. In DNA form, the CDR3 reads TGCGCCAGCAGCTCGACCGGGACAGCCGATACTGAAGCTTTCTTT. Its protein is CASSSTGTADTEAFF.

This sequence joins TRBV9 and TRBJ1-3, with D uncertain. Trimming pared 0 bases from V and 4 bases from J, leaving 5 bases between. Germline V lookup: CDR1 SGDLS, CDR2 YYNGEE. The CDR3 has 13 amino acids. CDR3 in DNA: TGTGCCAGCAGCGTAGATCCGGGAAACACCATATATTTT. Protein sequence: CASSVDPGNTIYF.

The chain employs TRBV7-2 and TRBJ1-2, with D possibly being TRBD1 (5 bases). V was trimmed by 3 bases and J by 3 bases, leaving 8 bases between them. The CDR3 has 13 amino acids. CDR1 is SGHTA, CDR2 FQGNSA, per germline. This CDR3 is CASSFRGYYGYTF. DNA of the CDR3: TGTGCCAGCAGCTTTCGGGGGTACTATGGCTACACCTTC.

This chain uses TRBV7-9 with TRBJ2-7; no firm D call. The CDR3 extends over 14 amino acids. CDR1 is SEHNR and CDR2 is FQNEAQ in the germline V gene (reference sequence). Trimming pared 5 bases from V and 0 bases from J, leaving 11 bases between. The CDR3 spells CASSAQPSSYEQYF. Written as DNA, the CDR3 is TGTGCCAGCAGCGCCCAACCGAGCTCCTACGAGCAGTACTTC.

The chain carries TRBV30 and TRBJ2-1; 8 bases agree with TRBD2. The V segment lost 2 bases and the J segment 10 bases; nucleotides outside the gene matches: 13. Germline CDR1 GTSNPN, CDR2 SVGIG (reference sequence). This CDR3 has 15 residues. For the CDR3, the DNA is TGTGCCTGGAGTCGGAGCGGGAGACCGGAGGGGGAGCAGTTCTTC. This codes for CAWSRSGRPEGEQFF.

The genes are TRBV6-1 and TRBJ1-5; 9 bases map to TRBD1. This CDR3 comprises 15 residues. V was pared by 5 bases and J by 0 bases, with 2 bases of the junction left unmatched. CDR1 MNHNS and CDR2 SASEGT come from the germline V gene. In DNA form, the CDR3 reads TGTGCCAGCAGTTGGGGACAGGGTAGCAATCAGCCCCAGCATTTT. Translated, it gives CASSWGQGSNQPQHF.

The rearrangement joins TRBV27 to TRBJ2-7; 9 bases fit TRBD1. The CDR3 runs 15 residues. Losses at the gene ends were 5 bases for V and 2 bases for J; bases not matched to a gene: 7. Germline CDR1 and CDR2: MNHEY and SMNVEV (reference sequence). The CDR3 loop is CASSTEQGATYEQYF. The CDR3 DNA reads as TGTGCCAGCAGTACCGAACAGGGGGCGACCTACGAGCAGTACTTC.

In regard to this clone: The same CDR3 is also encoded by other DNA sequences in this sample. This chain joins TRBV5-6 and TRBJ2-7, with 10 bases lining up with TRBD1. The CDR3 is 13 amino acids. Trimming cost V 3 bases and J 4 bases; bases outside gene matches: 1. The germline V gene has CDR1 SGHDT and CDR2 YYEEEE. This chain's CDR3 is CASSWDRGYEQYF. The CDR3 DNA reads TGTGCCAGCAGCTGGGACAGGGGTTACGAGCAGTACTTC.

The gene calls are TRBV6-5 and TRBJ1-2, with 8 positions matching TRBD1. Germline lookup yields CDR1 MNHEY and CDR2 SVGAGI. The trim removed 5 bases at V and 2 bases at J, leaving 7 bases unmatched. CDR3 length: 15 residues. Here the CDR3 DNA reads TGTGCCAGCAGTACGCAGGGGGCGCAAAACTATGGCTACACCTTC. This codes for CASSTQGAQNYGYTF.

Remarks on this clone: At one of its ends the junction is not consistent with the germline gene, which may arise from a read error. The chain links TRBV6-1 to TRBJ1-4; D gene ambiguous. This CDR3 region has 14 residues. CDR1 MNHNS and CDR2 SASEGT come from the germline V gene. The CDR3 is CTSSEGGPLRELFF. The CDR3 DNA sequence: TGTACCAGCAGTGAAGGCGGTCCTCTACGTGAACTGTTTTTT.

The chain is built from TRBV19 and TRBJ2-7, with D possibly being TRBD1 (5 bases). The V gene's germline CDR1 is LNHDA and CDR2 SQIVND (reference sequence). V was trimmed by 0 bases and J by 3 bases, leaving 9 bases between them. This CDR3 has 14 residues. CDR3 protein: CASSIDPGHYEQYF. The CDR3 DNA sequence: TGTGCCAGTAGTATAGATCCTGGACACTACGAGCAGTACTTC.

V usage is TRBV7-6 and J usage is TRBJ2-5, with 9 bases lining up with TRBD1. V was pared by 4 bases and J by 5 bases, with 11 bases of the junction left unmatched. The CDR3 loop spans 16 amino acids. Germline loops: CDR1 SGHVS, CDR2 FNYEAQ. In DNA, the CDR3 is TGTGCCAGCAGCTCTTCTCCCGGGACAGGGAGCGAGACCCAGTACTTC. Amino acids: CASSSSPGTGSETQYF.

The chain is built from TRBV5-1 and TRBJ1-2, with D unresolved. The CDR3 has 18 amino acids. Germline V CDR1 and CDR2: SGHRS, YFSETQ. V shed 0 bases and J shed 6 bases, with 24 bases lying between them. The chain's CDR3 is CASSLVSHNVGLKHGYTF. Here the CDR3 DNA reads TGCGCCAGCAGCTTGGTTTCCCATAACGTTGGGCTCAAGCATGGCTACACCTTC.

The chain combines TRBV15 with TRBJ1-5; no reliable D call. With 0 bases removed from V and 7 bases from J, the gap between germline ends came to 7 bases. In germline, CDR1 is LNHNV, CDR2 YYDKDF (reference sequence). The CDR3 consists of 13 residues. The CDR3 DNA follows: TGTGCCACCAGCAGAGAGGCTCGCCAGCCCCAGCATTTT. It codes for CATSREARQPQHF. Full variable domain (remainder filled in from reference TRBV15 and TRBJ1-5): DAMVIQNPRYQVTQFGKPVTLSCSQTLNHNVMYWYQQKSSQAPKLLFHYYDKDFNNEADTPDNFQSRRPNTSFCFLDIRSPGLGDTAMYLCATSREARQPQHFGDGTRLSIL.

This sequence joins TRBV19 and TRBJ1-1; a weak D match, TRBD1 (5 bases). Germline V gives CDR1 LNHDA, CDR2 SQIVND (reference sequence). Trimming took 3 bases from V and 5 from J, leaving 10 bases between them. The CDR3 contains 13 residues. CDR3 coding DNA: TGTGCCAGTAGTATCCAGGGCTATACTGAAGCTTTCTTT. Residues: CASSIQGYTEAFF.

The chain combines TRBV7-2 with TRBJ2-3; weak D call: TRBD1 (7 bases). CDR3 length: 18 amino acids. Germline-derived CDR1 and CDR2 are SGHTA and FQGNSA. V lost 1 base and J 4 bases, leaving 21 bases between the germline ends. The CDR3 spells CASSLGTYGQGGPDTQYF. The CDR3 DNA reads TGTGCCAGCAGCTTAGGTACGTACGGGCAGGGGGGCCCAGATACGCAGTATTTT.

This clone was seen a single time. The gene calls are TRBV5-4 and TRBJ2-5; 10 nucleotides match TRBD2. Germline V gene data show CDR1 as SGHNT and CDR2 as YYREEE (reference sequence). V lost 4 bases and J lost 6; bases outside the gene matches: 9. The CDR3 length is 15 residues. The CDR3 DNA reads as TGTGCCAGCAGCCGACCCCTAGCGGGAGTTAAGACCCAGTACTTC. Translated: CASSRPLAGVKTQYF.

This chain links TRBV18 with TRBJ2-7; TRBD1 matches at 9 bases. The CDR3 spans 14 residues. In germline, CDR1 is KGHSH, CDR2 LQKENI. Unmatched junction bases numbered 3, after V lost 1 base and J lost 5 bases. The CDR3 DNA sequence: TGTGCCAGCTCACCACTGGACAGGGGTGACGAGCAGTACTTC. Translated: CASSPLDRGDEQYF.

The rearrangement joins TRBV7-3 to TRBJ2-2; maybe TRBD2 (6 bases). With 1 base removed from V and 13 bases from J, the gap between germline ends came to 13 bases. Germline V lookup: CDR1 SGHTA, CDR2 FQGTGA. This CDR3 is 13 amino acids long. CDR3 bases: TGTGCCAGCAGCTTAAGCGGGGCCGGCCGGCTGTTTTTT. Its protein is CASSLSGAGRLFF.

Here the CDR3 reads CAISVRENTEAFF. CDR3 sequence (DNA): TGTGCCATCAGTGTTCGGGAGAACACTGAAGCTTTCTTT. This chain uses TRBV10-3 with TRBJ1-1, with no clear D. CDR1 and CDR2 (germline): ENHRY, SYGVKD. The CDR3 is 13 residues long. The V and J ends lost 4 bases and 1 base respectively, with 7 bases between them.